The entry below describes one T cell receptor beta chain. The antigen is not known. In the authors' workflow: From ImmunoSEQ came sequences covering only the junction and carrying no quality scores, so filtering differed. Profiling relied on immunoSEQ multiplex PCR, and the TCRdb table lists in-frame clones only, not all of them. V, J and clone size are those of that table, while D and trimming were read from the DNA. The sample contains hundreds of thousands of clones, roughly three quarters of which appear only once. The data derive from a study of shared clonotypes between healthy human individuals. Whole-study findings and limits: Apart from blood, nothing was sampled; tissue repertoires likely differ.

Per the germline V gene, CDR1 is KGHSH and CDR2 is LQKENI. This CDR3 is built from 14 residues. The ends were cut back, 5 bases at V and 4 bases at J, with 14 bases in the middle. The sequencing sample was made of PBMCs. The J gene is TRBJ2-5, the V gene TRBV18; D call uncertain. The sequence was obtained from a woman in her 40s in good health. Some clones in this sample may be carry-over from other donors' samples. CDR3 DNA sequence: TGTGCCAGCTCAGTTACAGCTGCCATAGAGACCCAGTACTTC. It translates to CASSVTAAIETQYF.